This entry describes one T cell receptor (beta chain). There are a few counts of this clonotype. Its binding antigen is unknown. No much larger clonotype is one base removed from it; base qualities were not supplied. The data originate from a study of human T cells and chemical hapten exposure (TCRdb year 2021). Looking at the study overall: Libraries were pooled for sequencing, and per-sample TCR yields varied mainly because of small differences in library volumes within the pool. Peripheral blood TCR repertoire changes were tracked in vivo in alopecia patients during primary and secondary sensitization to the hapten diphenylcyclopropenone (DPC). Each blood RNA sample was used to sequence both TCR alpha and TCR beta chains. Study-level results and caveats: DPC sensitization did not change the number of TCRs with a frequency above 1 in 1000, and there was no evidence of changes in global repertoire structure. Repeated subsampling changed both the strength of the expansion versus patch-test correlation and the threshold at which that correlation became significant.

The time point label for this specimen denotes: healthy volunteer bleed at 6 weeks. Total RNA was extracted from unfractionated whole blood collected in Tempus Blood RNA tubes. As TCR sequencing controls, about five healthy volunteers were used, with blood taken at day 0, 2 weeks and 6 weeks. V is pared back by 0 bases and J by 7 bases, with 7 bases lying between the germline termini. CDR1 and CDR2 are drawn from the germline V gene: SNHLY, FYNNEI. From the cysteine through the phenylalanine, the CDR3 covers 13 amino acids. Only the CDR3 DNA stays, 39 bases, in frame from base 1. Receptors were amplified or captured by RACE. TCRdb shows the sequencer as NextSeq 500. During library preparation, unique molecular identifiers were attached to individual cDNA molecules so that TCRs could be counted quantitatively and reproducibly. As for the original processing: Samples had a median of 95,638 TCRs, with a range from roughly 23,224 to 750,000. V, J and CDR3 annotation of the TCR reads was carried out using the Decombinator software suite. For the PS versus PT1 abundance plots, all samples were subsampled to the same number of TCRs (28,000). Expanded TCRs were defined as absent before sensitization and observed at least eight times at the 2-week time point. TCRdb reprocessing: public reads trimmed at Q25 with fastp, clones called with MiXCR, in-frame beta chains kept. Under each unique CDR3 protein, matching rows form one entry showing the most common genes and DNA. The V and J calls shown here were made by TCRdb, not taken from the authors' results. The table for this sample lists approximately 81,000 distinct CDR3 sequences; 8.6% of them were counted only once. The top ten constitute under 2% of the sample.

This sequence originates from a male donor in good health. Some clones in this sample may be carry-over from other donors' samples. The rearrangement joined TRBV2 to TRBJ1-5; no confident D gene assignment can be made. Input material: whole blood. The nucleotides read TGTGCCAGCAGTGAAGCACGGGCGCAGCCCCAGCATTTT. Its protein reads: CASSEARAQPQHF.